The 19 T cell receptor beta chains below were found in one sample sequenced in a study of T-cell memory formation after mild COVID-19. TCRdb used MiXCR to reprocess the 5' RACE reads, holding one entry per CDR3 protein. The sample includes under 110,000 distinct CDR3 sequences, over 10% of them seen just once. The sequenced sample was PBMCs or a T cell subset sorted from them (not recorded which). These receptors all come from an adult woman who had mild COVID-19 (a few samples of this study predate the infection). Cell type and time point are not known.

The rearrangement links TRBV2 to TRBJ2-1; TRBD2 is a possible D gene (5 bases). Germline V CDR1 and CDR2: SNHLY, FYNNEI. This CDR3 has 15 amino acids. V lost 3 bases and J lost 4, with 13 bases in between. The CDR3 region has the DNA TGTGCCAGCAGTGATAGTACTAGTAGTTACAATGAGCAGTTCTTC. It encodes CASSDSTSSYNEQFF. Together with reference TRBV2 and TRBJ2-1, the CDR3 gives the full variable domain: EPEVTQTPSHQVTQMGQEVILRCVPISNHLYFYWYRQILGQKVEFLVSFYNNEISEKSEIFDDQFSVERPDGSNFTLKIRSTKLEDSAMYFCASSDSTSSYNEQFFGPGTRLTVL.

The chain is built from TRBV24-1 and TRBJ2-5, with D possibly being TRBD1 (6 bases). From germline, CDR1 is KGHDR and CDR2 SFDVKD. Trimming stripped 2 bases from V and 5 bases from J, with 11 bases between. CDR3 length equals 14 residues. CDR3: CATSDSPGDETQYF. CDR3 in DNA: TGTGCCACCAGTGATTCGCCAGGGGACGAGACCCAGTACTTC.

This chain links TRBV10-3 with TRBJ1-2; D may be TRBD1 (5 bases). The CDR3 consists of 17 residues. V dropped 2 bases and J dropped 0 bases, with 16 bases sitting between them. Germline CDR1 reads ENHRY; CDR2 reads SYGVKD. Written as DNA, the CDR3 is TGTGCCATCAGTGAGACACCCGCGGGGGGAGCTAACTATGGCTACACCTTC. It is translated as CAISETPAGGANYGYTF.

The V gene is TRBV7-9, the J gene TRBJ2-1, with D possibly being TRBD2 (6 bases). The CDR3 consists of 14 residues. Germline values: CDR1 SEHNR, CDR2 FQNEAQ (reference sequence). V was cut by 0 bases and J by 3 bases, with 6 bases left in between. CDR3 loop: CASSLARGYNEQFF. In DNA, the CDR3 is TGTGCCAGCAGCTTAGCGCGGGGCTACAATGAGCAGTTCTTC.

This chain uses TRBV30 with TRBJ2-1, with TRBD2 matching 8 bases. Unmatched junction bases numbered 4, after V lost 0 bases and J lost 0 bases. The CDR3 is made up of 16 amino acids. CDR1 and CDR2 from the germline V gene are GTSNPN and SVGIG (reference sequence). The CDR3 coding sequence is TGTGCCTGGAGTGTATCCGCGGGGGGCTCCTACAATGAGCAGTTCTTC. Amino acid sequence: CAWSVSAGGSYNEQFF.

V usage is TRBV30 and J usage is TRBJ2-1; possibly TRBD2 for D (6 bases). V was cut by 7 bases and J by 8 bases, with 15 bases left in between. This CDR3 spans 12 amino acids. Per the germline V gene, CDR1 is GTSNPN and CDR2 is SVGIG (reference sequence). CDR3 DNA: TGTGCCTACCGCCGACTAGTCTATGAGCAGTTCTTC. This sequence encodes CAYRRLVYEQFF.

This clonotype was found a few times. The chain combines TRBV4-3 with TRBJ2-4; 12 bases agree with TRBD2. Trimming took 4 bases from V and 5 from J; bases not matched to a gene: 12. In germline, CDR1 is LGHNA, CDR2 YSLEER. The CDR3 extends over 18 amino acids. CDR3 bases: TGCGCCAGCAGCCGCACAACGTCGGGACTAGCGGGTGAAAACATTCAGTACTTC. This encodes CASSRTTSGLAGENIQYF.

This clonotype was seen more than once but under ten times. The rearrangement links TRBV9 to TRBJ2-1; D gene ambiguous. Germline V gene sequence: CDR1 SGDLS, CDR2 YYNGEE. CDR3 length: 12 amino acids. Trimming left V 0 bases short and J 7 bases short, with 5 bases between. The CDR3 sequence: CASSVGANEQFF. The CDR3 DNA reads as TGTGCCAGCAGCGTAGGTGCGAATGAGCAGTTCTTC.

This clonotype was seen a few times. The V and J genes are TRBV5-5 and TRBJ2-5, with D possibly called TRBD1 or TRBD2 (5 bases each). Germline CDR1 is SGHKS and CDR2 is YYEKEE (reference sequence). This CDR3 contains 15 residues. Trimming removed 6 bases from V and 0 bases from J, with 15 bases in between. The CDR3 DNA follows: TGTGCCAGCACCCTGGTATGGGGGAACCAAGAGACCCAGTACTTC. It is translated as CASTLVWGNQETQYF.

This clonotype was seen only a few times. The chain couples TRBV29-1 to TRBJ2-7; TRBD2 matches 7 bases. This CDR3 comprises 11 residues. The ends lost 4 bases at V and 4 bases at J; junction bases unmatched: 1. Germline V CDR1 and CDR2: SQVTM, ANQGSEA. CDR3 amino acids: CSVGGGYEQYF. The DNA for the CDR3 is TGCAGCGTTGGGGGAGGGTACGAGCAGTACTTC.

This clonotype was counted only a few times. V is TRBV12-3 or TRBV12-4 and J is TRBJ2-7, with D possibly being TRBD1 or TRBD2 (6 bases each). V dropped 3 bases and J dropped 2 bases, with 14 bases sitting between them. The CDR3 is made up of 15 amino acids. The CDR3 DNA is TGTGCCAGCAGTTTGATGGGGGCGGGGCCCTACGAGCAGTACTTC. Translating it yields CASSLMGAGPYEQYF.

This clonotype was seen only a few times. This sequence joins TRBV10-3 and TRBJ2-7, with D possibly being TRBD1 (6 bases). This CDR3 contains 11 residues. V was cut by 8 bases and J by 2 bases, with 7 bases left in between. In germline, CDR1 is ENHRY, CDR2 SYGVKD. CDR3 region: CAISGAYEQYF. CDR3 in DNA: TGTGCCATCTCAGGGGCCTACGAGCAGTACTTC.

The V gene is TRBV20-1, the J gene TRBJ2-2, with a weak D call TRBD1 (5 bases). V was pared by 4 bases and J by 1 base, with 7 bases between. The CDR3 sequence is 13 residues long. Germline assignment: CDR1 DFQATT and CDR2 SNEGSKA (reference sequence). The CDR3 DNA follows: TGCAGTGCTAAGGGGCTGAACACCGGGGAGCTGTTTTTT. It codes for CSAKGLNTGELFF.

The chain employs TRBV20-1 and TRBJ2-7; the D gene is possibly TRBD1 (5 bases). The germline gives CDR1 DFQATT, CDR2 SNEGSKA (reference sequence). This CDR3 is 15 amino acids long. V was pared by 0 bases and J by 1 base, with 13 bases between. The CDR3 bases are TGCAGTGCTAGAGAGACGGAAGGGGCTTCCTACGAGCAGTACTTC. Translation: CSARETEGASYEQYF.

This clonotype was seen repeatedly, ten times or more. The chain is built from TRBV6-5 and TRBJ2-1, with TRBD1 as a possible D gene (5 bases). V gave up 0 bases and J gave up 7 bases, with 13 bases separating them. Germline assignment: CDR1 MNHEY and CDR2 SVGAGI. The CDR3 extends over 15 amino acids. The CDR3 protein is CASSYSQGLRNEQFF. The CDR3 coding sequence is TGTGCCAGCAGTTACTCGCAGGGTCTGAGAAATGAGCAGTTCTTC.

V and J are TRBV7-2 and TRBJ1-1; 7 bases are a match to TRBD1. Losses at the gene ends were 4 bases for V and 3 bases for J; bases not matched to a gene: 8. The CDR3 is 15 amino acids. Looked up from germline, CDR1 is SGHTA and CDR2 is FQGNSA. The CDR3, as DNA: TGTGCCAGCAGCTACCCCAGGGGGAAGGACACTGAAGCTTTCTTT. This translates into CASSYPRGKDTEAFF. The entire variable domain, with the rest obtained from reference TRBV7-2 and TRBJ1-1, is as follows: GAGVSQSPSNKVTEKGKDVELRCDPISGHTALYWYRQSLGQGLEFLIYFQGNSAPDKSGLPSDRFSAERTGGSVSTLTIQRTQQEDSAVYLCASSYPRGKDTEAFFGQGTRLTVV.

A single count supports this clonotype. The V gene is TRBV19, the J gene TRBJ2-3, with TRBD2 matching over 8 bases. The V gene's germline CDR1 is LNHDA and CDR2 SQIVND (reference sequence). V shed 7 bases, J shed 6 bases, and the junction held 12 bases outside the gene matches. This CDR3 is built from 15 residues. CDR3 nucleotide sequence: TGTGCCAGTACTGCTGAGCGGGGGATTTTGGATACGCAGTATTTT. Translated, it gives CASTAERGILDTQYF.

This clonotype was seen ten or more times. This rearrangement joins TRBV30 to TRBJ1-2; 8 bases align to TRBD1. This CDR3 has 14 amino acids. J gave up 4 bases and V 4 bases, and 8 bases lay outside the gene matches. Looked up from germline, CDR1 is GTSNPN and CDR2 is SVGIG (reference sequence). CDR3 sequence (DNA): TGTGCCTGGACCACCGGACAGGGCCTCTATGGCTACACCTTC. This translates into CAWTTGQGLYGYTF.

Only a few counts were recorded for this clonotype. The CDR3 loop reads CASSQDYAGSEQYF. DNA for the CDR3: TGTGCCAGCAGCCAAGATTACGCAGGGAGTGAGCAGTACTTC. The V gene is TRBV3-1, the J gene TRBJ2-7, with D perhaps given as TRBD1 or TRBD2 (5 bases each). Trimming took off 0 bases at V and 7 bases at J, with 13 bases between the two ends. The CDR3 is 14 residues long. Germline-derived CDR1 and CDR2 are LGHDT and YNNKEL (reference sequence).